This entry lists 30 T cell receptor beta chains sequenced from one sample in a study of shared clonotypes between healthy human individuals. The naive CD8 subset, CD45RO-negative cells positively selected for CCR7, excluded terminally differentiated effector memory CD45RA+ cells. Repertoires were generated with immunoSEQ multiplex PCR, while TCRdb's copy carries only in-frame clones and drops some. Of roughly 890,000 clones in the sample, over 90% were seen once. The sample taken for sequencing was naive CD8+ T cells sorted from blood. The receptors originated from a man in his thirties or forties in good health.

The J gene is TRBJ2-7, the V gene TRBV4-1; possibly TRBD1 for D (6 bases). Trimming stripped 0 bases from V and 1 base from J, with 16 bases between. Germline CDR1 reads MGHRA; CDR2 reads YSYEKL. This CDR3 spans 17 amino acids. CDR3 in amino acids: CASSQEGWTVPSYEQYF. CDR3 in DNA: TGCGCCAGCAGCCAAGAGGGGTGGACAGTCCCATCCTACGAGCAGTACTTC.

This clone was seen once. This chain uses TRBV28 with TRBJ2-1; D tentatively fits TRBD1 or TRBD2 (6 bases each). Trimming took 7 bases from V and 1 from J, leaving 20 bases between them. The CDR3 loop spans 17 amino acids. The V gene's germline CDR1 is MDHEN and CDR2 SYDVKM. The CDR3 nucleotides are TGTGCCAGCACCCCCCGAGGGGGGAAAAAGTCCTACAATGAGCAGTTCTTC. Translation: CASTPRGGKKSYNEQFF. Drawing the rest from reference TRBV28 and TRBJ2-1, the complete variable domain is DVKVTQSSRYLVKRTGEKVFLECVQDMDHENMFWYRQDPGLGLRLIYFSYDVKMKEKGDIPEGYSVSREKKERFSLILESASTNQTSMYLCASTPRGGKKSYNEQFFGPGTRLTVL.

About this clone itself: Additional DNA sequences in this sample encode the identical CDR3. The chain employs TRBV6-6 and TRBJ2-7; D remains ambiguous. CDR1 and CDR2 from the germline V gene are MNHNY and SVGAGI (reference sequence). The CDR3 extends over 10 amino acids. Trimming stripped 6 bases from V and 4 bases from J, with 4 bases between. As DNA, the CDR3 is TGTGCCAGCAGCGGGTACGAGCAGTACTTC. The encoded protein is CASSGYEQYF.

This clone turned up a few times. The chain links TRBV7-9 to TRBJ2-5; 7 positions match TRBD1. The V and J ends lost 5 bases and 3 bases, in that order; junction bases with no gene match: 9. CDR1 is SEHNR and CDR2 is FQNEAQ in the germline V gene (reference sequence). CDR3 length: 15 residues. The chain's CDR3 is CASSDAWDREETQYF. DNA for the CDR3: TGTGCCAGCAGCGATGCGTGGGACAGAGAAGAGACCCAGTACTTC.

This clone appeared a single time. The V gene is TRBV15, the J gene TRBJ1-1; no clear D gene. The CDR3 loop spans 17 amino acids. V lost 3 bases to trimming and J lost 3 bases, with 20 bases between them. CDR1 is LNHNV, CDR2 YYDKDF, per germline (reference sequence). DNA for the CDR3: TGTGCCACCAGCAGTCTCTCACCCGGACGTCGGGACACTGAAGCTTTCTTT. Protein: CATSSLSPGRRDTEAFF.

This chain links TRBV10-3 with TRBJ2-7; the match to TRBD2 covers 8 bases. The germline V gene encodes CDR1 ENHRY and CDR2 SYGVKD. This CDR3 has 16 amino acids. V lost 0 bases to trimming and J lost 1 base; unmatched junction nucleotides: 5. The CDR3 reads CAISESSGVRSYEQYF. The CDR3 DNA reads TGTGCCATCAGTGAGTCTAGCGGGGTTAGGTCCTACGAGCAGTACTTC.

A single count supports this clone. The chain combines TRBV6-1 with TRBJ1-3; 12 bases are shared with TRBD1. V shed 4 bases and J 0 bases; nucleotides not matched to a gene: 7. Germline lookup yields CDR1 MNHNS and CDR2 SASEGT. The length of the CDR3 is 18 residues. The CDR3 bases are TGTGCCAGCAGTGCCCGGGACAGGGGGCTAATCTCTGGAAACACCATATATTTT. This gives the protein CASSARDRGLISGNTIYF.

Comment on this clone: A read error is likely, as this CDR3 ends without the conserved phenylalanine or tryptophan. The limits of the CDR3 on the DNA are not certain, so only TCRdb's listed CDR3 is given. The V and J genes are TRBV11-3 and TRBJ2-4; the D call in the table, TRBD2, was not verified against the DNA. Germline values: CDR1 SGHNT, CDR2 YENEEA. The CDR3 spans 13 amino acids, including both terminal residues. The CDR3 loop reads CASSSGRLAGESP.

V is TRBV19 and J is TRBJ2-1; 7 bases fit TRBD1. Germline CDR1 and CDR2: LNHDA and SQIVND (reference sequence). The trim removed 0 bases at V and 8 bases at J, leaving 1 base unmatched. This CDR3 is 13 amino acids long. The CDR3: CASSIDTGDEQFF. CDR3 DNA: TGTGCCAGTAGTATAGACACAGGGGATGAGCAGTTCTTC. Full variable domain (missing parts from reference TRBV19 and TRBJ2-1): DGGITQSPKYLFRKEGQNVTLSCEQNLNHDAMYWYRQDPGQGLRLIYYSQIVNDFQKGDIAEGYSVSREKKESFPLTVTSAQKNPTAFYLCASSIDTGDEQFFGPGTRLTVL.

This chain uses TRBV25-1 with TRBJ2-7, with TRBD2 matching over 9 bases. From germline, CDR1 is MGHDK and CDR2 SYGVNS. With 3 bases clipped from V and 2 bases from J, the junction kept 8 bases outside the gene matches. The CDR3 has 16 amino acids. The CDR3 sequence is CASSDTQTSGPYEQYF. The CDR3 DNA sequence: TGTGCCAGCAGTGACACCCAGACTAGCGGACCCTACGAGCAGTACTTC.

V usage is TRBV6-1 and J usage is TRBJ2-4; TRBD1 might be the D (6 bases). The CDR3 extends over 16 amino acids. V shed 2 bases and J shed 7 bases, with 18 bases lying between them. Germline V gives CDR1 MNHNS, CDR2 SASEGT. CDR3 DNA: TGTGCCAGCAGTGAATTGGGGGCTGAGGTGGGGAACATTCAGTACTTC. Translation: CASSELGAEVGNIQYF.

The CDR3 here is CASSGRDKVRVHNEQFF. The CDR3 coding sequence is TGTGCCAGTAGTGGTAGGGACAAGGTTAGAGTTCACAATGAGCAGTTCTTC. The chain carries TRBV19 and TRBJ2-1, with D maybe TRBD1 (6 bases). The germline V gene encodes CDR1 LNHDA and CDR2 SQIVND (reference sequence). The CDR3 loop spans 17 amino acids. Deletions cut 5 bases from V and 5 bases from J, with 22 bases between.

A remark on this clone: Different DNA sequences within this sample yield the same CDR3. This chain links TRBV28 with TRBJ2-3, with a weak D call TRBD2 (5 bases). Trimming took off 5 bases at V and 3 bases at J, with 6 bases between the two ends. Per the germline V gene, CDR1 is MDHEN and CDR2 is SYDVKM. This CDR3 comprises 12 residues. The chain's CDR3 is CASSPGTDTQYF. CDR3 in DNA: TGTGCCAGCAGTCCGGGGACAGATACGCAGTATTTT.

Points on this clone: The same CDR3 arises from other DNA sequences in this sample as well. The chain combines TRBV19 with TRBJ2-3; no clear D gene. In germline, CDR1 is LNHDA, CDR2 SQIVND (reference sequence). The length of the CDR3 is 11 residues. V was cut by 5 bases and J by 2 bases, with 2 bases left in between. This CDR3 is CASSATDTQYF. The CDR3 DNA follows: TGTGCCAGTAGTGCCACAGATACGCAGTATTTT. Together with reference TRBV19 and TRBJ2-3, the CDR3 gives the full variable domain: DGGITQSPKYLFRKEGQNVTLSCEQNLNHDAMYWYRQDPGQGLRLIYYSQIVNDFQKGDIAEGYSVSREKKESFPLTVTSAQKNPTAFYLCASSATDTQYFGPGTRLTVL.

This clone appeared once. The chain is built from TRBV5-1 and TRBJ1-5, with D perhaps matching TRBD1 (5 bases). Germline CDR1 reads SGHRS; CDR2 reads YFSETQ. Between the trimmed V and J ends, which lost 1 base and 2 bases, there was a span of 10 bases. The CDR3 is 15 residues long. This chain's CDR3 is CASSLRGGGNQPQHF. The CDR3 DNA reads as TGCGCCAGCAGCTTGAGAGGAGGGGGCAATCAGCCCCAGCATTTT.

The chain recombines TRBV7-9 with TRBJ2-5, with 9 bases lining up with TRBD2. Trimming removed 6 bases from V and 2 bases from J; junction bases left unmatched: 13. CDR3 length: 17 amino acids. In germline, CDR1 is SEHNR, CDR2 FQNEAQ (reference sequence). CDR3 protein: CASSFDIATSGQETQYF. In DNA, the CDR3 is TGTGCCAGCAGTTTCGACATCGCGACTAGCGGACAAGAGACCCAGTACTTC. Together with reference TRBV7-9 and TRBJ2-5, the CDR3 gives the full variable domain: DTGVSQNPRHKITKRGQNVTFRCDPISEHNRLYWYRQTLGQGPEFLTYFQNEAQLEKSRLLSDRFSAERPKGSFSTLEIQRTEQGDSAMYLCASSFDIATSGQETQYFGPGTRLLVL.

The chain combines TRBV7-2 with TRBJ1-4, with D possibly TRBD1 on 5 matching bases. CDR3 length equals 19 residues. The V gene lost 5 bases and the J gene lost 0 bases, with 22 bases spanning the gap. CDR1 and CDR2 from the germline V gene are SGHTA and FQGNSA. The DNA for the CDR3 is TGTGCCAGCAGCCTCCCCCTGACAGTTACGGATGCAACTAATGAAAAACTGTTTTTT. Amino acid sequence: CASSLPLTVTDATNEKLFF.

The rearrangement links TRBV10-3 to TRBJ2-6, with 7 bases fitting TRBD1. Trimming took 7 bases from V and 1 from J; bases not matched to a gene: 19. The CDR3 length is 20 residues. CDR1 and CDR2 from the germline V gene are ENHRY and SYGVKD. In nucleotides, the CDR3 is TGTGCCATCACCGAGTCTGGGTTTAAAGGGGGCAAGTCTGGGGCCAACGTCCTGACTTTC. Protein: CAITESGFKGGKSGANVLTF.

The table lists this clone with a count of one. The gene calls are TRBV7-3 and TRBJ2-3; 8 bases line up with TRBD2. Trimming took 5 bases from V and 3 from J; bases not matched to a gene: 7. The CDR3 is made up of 15 amino acids. In germline, CDR1 is SGHTA, CDR2 FQGTGA. CDR3 amino acids: CASSTWTSSTDTQYF. The DNA for the CDR3 is TGTGCCAGCAGCACTTGGACTAGCTCAACAGATACGCAGTATTTT.

The chain uses TRBV9 and TRBJ2-2, with D perhaps TRBD1 (7 bases). Germline CDR1 is SGDLS and CDR2 is YYNGEE. V lost 0 bases and J lost 4, with 19 bases in between. The CDR3 has 18 residues. The CDR3 DNA reads TGTGCCAGCAGCGTAGAGGGACTCAGGGGGGATATCACCGGGGAGCTGTTTTTT. The encoded protein is CASSVEGLRGDITGELFF.

Remarks on this clone: This CDR3 is also generated by other DNA sequences in the sample. This sequence joins TRBV27 and TRBJ1-5, with a possible D match to TRBD1 (6 bases). Trimming cost V 4 bases and J 5 bases, with 6 bases left between them. The germline V gene has CDR1 MNHEY and CDR2 SMNVEV (reference sequence). This CDR3 spans 12 amino acids. The CDR3 bases are TGTGCCAGCAGTTCAGGGGATCAGCCCCAGCATTTT. This translates into CASSSGDQPQHF.

The V call is TRBV7-8, the J call TRBJ2-7, with D tentatively TRBD2 (5 bases). This CDR3 spans 14 amino acids. The germline V gene has CDR1 SGHVS and CDR2 FQNEAQ. V was pared by 11 bases and J by 5 bases, with 22 bases between. This chain's CDR3 is CAVQEAGRINEQYF. Here the CDR3 DNA reads TGTGCCGTACAAGAGGCGGGCCGGATAAACGAGCAGTACTTC.

The chain is built from TRBV4-1 and TRBJ2-1; 11 bases map to TRBD2. The CDR3 totals 16 residues. Germline V gene lookup returns CDR1 MGHRA and CDR2 YSYEKL. V lost 0 bases, J lost 7 bases, and 5 bases stayed unmatched. The CDR3 region has the DNA TGCGCCAGCAGCCAAGAAACCGGGACTAGCGGAAATGAGCAGTTCTTC. Encoded protein: CASSQETGTSGNEQFF.

The gene calls are TRBV28 and TRBJ2-7; the D gene is possibly TRBD2 (6 bases). Germline lookup yields CDR1 MDHEN and CDR2 SYDVKM. This CDR3 is 14 amino acids long. V lost 6 bases, J lost 5 bases, and 17 bases lay in between. In nucleotides, the CDR3 is TGTGCCAGCAGCCCCAGTTGGGGGGAACACGAGCAGTACTTC. Translating gives CASSPSWGEHEQYF.

The chain carries TRBV7-2 and TRBJ2-7, with 14 bases identical to TRBD2. There are 17 residues in the CDR3. Germline V CDR1 and CDR2: SGHTA, FQGNSA. With 3 bases clipped from V and 2 bases from J, the junction kept 6 bases outside the gene matches. The CDR3 DNA reads TGTGCCAGCAGCTTCGGGACTAGCGGGAGAGGGCCCTACGAGCAGTACTTC. Amino acids: CASSFGTSGRGPYEQYF.

The chain carries TRBV9 and TRBJ2-2; 9 bases map to TRBD2. The CDR3 spans 16 residues. J lost 0 bases, V lost 3 bases, and 3 bases had no gene match. In germline, CDR1 is SGDLS, CDR2 YYNGEE. CDR3 sequence reads: CASSGRLAANTGELFF. The DNA of the CDR3 is TGTGCCAGCAGCGGAAGACTAGCGGCGAACACCGGGGAGCTGTTTTTT.

The rearrangement links TRBV28 to TRBJ2-3, with TRBD2 identical over 10 bases. The V segment lost 7 bases and the J segment 7 bases; nucleotides outside the gene matches: 14. The germline CDR1 and CDR2 sequences are MDHEN and SYDVKM. The CDR3 runs 16 residues. The CDR3 is CASTETLAGFSNTQYF. The CDR3 DNA sequence: TGTGCCAGCACCGAAACACTAGCGGGGTTCTCGAATACGCAGTATTTT.

The rearrangement links TRBV10-3 to TRBJ1-1, with TRBD1 as a possible D gene (5 bases). The CDR3 sequence is 16 residues long. Germline values: CDR1 ENHRY, CDR2 SYGVKD. Between the trimmed V and J ends, which lost 6 bases and 0 bases, there was a span of 17 bases. Written as DNA, the CDR3 is TGTGCCATCAGCAGAAACGGGGGACCCATGAACACTGAAGCTTTCTTT. Encoded protein: CAISRNGGPMNTEAFF.

This clone has only one observation. The V call is TRBV6-5, the J call TRBJ2-5; 10 bases are a match to TRBD1. The germline V gene encodes CDR1 MNHEY and CDR2 SVGAGI. The CDR3 totals 14 residues. Germline trimming cut 8 bases from V and 11 bases from J; bases unmatched to any gene: 14. This CDR3 reads CASVRGQGLGEQYF. In nucleotides, the CDR3 is TGTGCCAGCGTTAGGGGACAGGGGTTGGGGGAGCAGTACTTC.

This chain uses TRBV30 with TRBJ2-6; D call uncertain. The germline V gene has CDR1 GTSNPN and CDR2 SVGIG (reference sequence). V shed 4 bases and J shed 4 bases, with 8 bases lying between them. There are 13 residues in the CDR3. The CDR3 is CAWNFEGANVLTF. CDR3 coding DNA: TGTGCCTGGAATTTCGAAGGGGCCAACGTCCTGACTTTC.